The 10 T cell receptor beta chains below were found in one sample sequenced in a study of blood T cell repertoires in COVID-19. Profiled with immunoSEQ multiplex PCR; TCRdb holds only in-frame clones, not every one. The table includes about 140,000 clones, approximately 83% detected once. Sequenced sample: peripheral blood. These receptors were obtained from a woman in her sixties or seventies with acute or convalescent COVID-19.

The V call is TRBV11-2, the J call TRBJ2-2, with no clear D. Deletions cut 3 bases from V and 1 base from J, with 15 bases between. The CDR3 consists of 17 residues. CDR1 and CDR2 from the germline V gene are SGHAT and FQNNGV. This CDR3 reads CASSFSAWAMNTGELFF. CDR3 bases: TGTGCCAGCAGCTTTTCGGCGTGGGCGATGAACACCGGGGAGCTGTTTTTT.

The J gene is TRBJ1-6, the V gene TRBV5-6, with no clear D. V was cut by 1 base and J by 0 bases, with 8 bases left in between. This CDR3 is built from 16 residues. The germline V gene encodes CDR1 SGHDT and CDR2 YYEEEE. Here the CDR3 reads CASSLTGSSYNSPLHF. For the CDR3, the DNA is TGTGCCAGCAGCTTGACGGGTAGCTCCTATAATTCACCCCTCCACTTT.

This chain uses TRBV7-9 with TRBJ2-1, with 8 bases that match TRBD2. With V trimmed by 4 bases and J by 6 bases, 5 bases remained unmatched. The CDR3 consists of 14 residues. CDR1 and CDR2 (germline): SEHNR, FQNEAQ (reference sequence). The CDR3 reads CASSSGGTGNEQFF. The CDR3 DNA reads TGTGCCAGCAGCTCGGGGGGGACTGGCAATGAGCAGTTCTTC.

V gene TRBV21-1 combines with J gene TRBJ2-5; TRBD2 is the table's D call and was not checked against the DNA. TRBV21-1 is deemed a pseudogene. The CDR3 loop spans 14 amino acids. CDR3 DNA sequence: TGTGCCACCCAAGAGGGCGAGGGAGGGGAGACCCAGTACTTC. Protein product: CATQEGEGGETQYF.

This rearrangement joins TRBV19 to TRBJ1-1; D is ambiguous. Germline CDR1 LNHDA, CDR2 SQIVND (reference sequence). V lost 6 bases, J lost 4 bases, and 15 bases lay in between. This CDR3 contains 14 residues. Here the CDR3 DNA reads TGTGCCAGTAGGCCCCGGGAAGAGGGCACTGAAGCTTTCTTT. As protein: CASRPREEGTEAFF. The whole variable domain, filled in from reference TRBV19 and TRBJ1-1, reads DGGITQSPKYLFRKEGQNVTLSCEQNLNHDAMYWYRQDPGQGLRLIYYSQIVNDFQKGDIAEGYSVSREKKESFPLTVTSAQKNPTAFYLCASRPREEGTEAFFGQGTRLTVV.

J is TRBJ1-6 and V is TRBV28, with TRBD1 matching over 8 bases. Trimming at V came to 2 bases and at J to 0 bases, leaving 3 bases not matched to a gene. CDR3 length: 17 residues. CDR1 is MDHEN and CDR2 is SYDVKM in the germline V gene. The CDR3 loop reads CASSLVQGVSYNSPLHF. The CDR3 bases are TGTGCCAGCAGTTTAGTACAGGGGGTCTCCTATAATTCACCCCTCCACTTT. Supplemented by reference TRBV28 and TRBJ1-6, the full variable domain reads DVKVTQSSRYLVKRTGEKVFLECVQDMDHENMFWYRQDPGLGLRLIYFSYDVKMKEKGDIPEGYSVSREKKERFSLILESASTNQTSMYLCASSLVQGVSYNSPLHFGNGTRLTVT.

The chain recombines TRBV7-8 with TRBJ1-4; 10 positions match TRBD1. Unmatched junction bases numbered 10, after V lost 3 bases and J lost 0 bases. Germline CDR1 SGHVS, CDR2 FQNEAQ. This CDR3 has 19 amino acids. The DNA for the CDR3 is TGTGCCAGCAGCTTGGACAGGGGGGGAATGACGGCAACTAATGAAAAACTGTTTTTT. The encoded protein is CASSLDRGGMTATNEKLFF.

This clone has a handful of counts. This chain joins TRBV11-3 and TRBJ2-1; 8 bases align to TRBD2. V was clipped by 5 bases and J by 4 bases; unmatched bases: 13. CDR3 length: 17 residues. The germline gives CDR1 SGHNT, CDR2 YENEEA. CDR3 sequence (DNA): TGTGCCAGCAGCCCGCTTTCAGGTAGCGGGATGTACAATGAGCAGTTCTTC. It yields the protein CASSPLSGSGMYNEQFF.

The chain employs TRBV6-1 and TRBJ1-5, with TRBD1 matching 9 bases. Trimming took 0 bases from V and 0 from J; bases not matched to a gene: 12. The CDR3 loop spans 20 amino acids. Germline V gives CDR1 MNHNS, CDR2 SASEGT. CDR3 amino acids: CASSEAEENRGLYSNQPQHF. The CDR3 DNA follows: TGTGCCAGCAGTGAAGCAGAGGAAAACAGGGGGCTCTATAGCAATCAGCCCCAGCATTTT.

The chain has TRBV5-1 and TRBJ2-1; maybe TRBD1 (6 bases). V lost 4 bases to trimming and J lost 0 bases, with 17 bases between them. Germline V gene sequence: CDR1 SGHRS, CDR2 YFSETQ. The CDR3 loop spans 17 amino acids. CDR3 protein: CASSTTPGALSYNEQFF. CDR3 bases: TGCGCCAGCAGCACCACCCCAGGGGCCCTCTCCTACAATGAGCAGTTCTTC. The full variable domain, rest sourced from reference TRBV5-1 and TRBJ2-1, is KAGVTQTPRYLIKTRGQQVTLSCSPISGHRSVSWYQQTPGQGLQFLFEYFSETQRNKGNFPGRFSGRQFSNSRSEMNVSTLELGDSALYLCASSTTPGALSYNEQFFGPGTRLTVL.